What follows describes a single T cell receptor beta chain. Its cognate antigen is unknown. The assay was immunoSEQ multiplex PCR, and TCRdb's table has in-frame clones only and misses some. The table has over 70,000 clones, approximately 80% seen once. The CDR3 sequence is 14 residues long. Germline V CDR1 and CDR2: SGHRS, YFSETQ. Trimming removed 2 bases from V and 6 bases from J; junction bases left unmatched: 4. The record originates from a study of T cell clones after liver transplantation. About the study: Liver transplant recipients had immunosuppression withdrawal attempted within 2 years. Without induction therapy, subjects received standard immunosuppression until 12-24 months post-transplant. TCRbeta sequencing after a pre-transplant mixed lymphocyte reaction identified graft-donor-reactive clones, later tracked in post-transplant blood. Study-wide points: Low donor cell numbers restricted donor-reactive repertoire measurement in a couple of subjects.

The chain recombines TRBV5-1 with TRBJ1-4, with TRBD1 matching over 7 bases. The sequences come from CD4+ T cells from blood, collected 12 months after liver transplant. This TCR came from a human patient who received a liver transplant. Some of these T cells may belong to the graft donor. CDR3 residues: CASSLQGSDEKLFF. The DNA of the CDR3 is TGCGCCAGCAGCTTACAGGGGTCGGATGAAAAACTGTTTTTT.